The 32 T cell receptor beta chains in this list originate from one sample, sequenced in a study of CD8 T cells in ankylosing spondylitis. In TCRdb, the 5' RACE reads were re-called with MiXCR into one record per CDR3 protein. The sample holds about 250,000 distinct CDR3 sequences, roughly 32% seen once. Sequences were obtained from blood, either unsorted or a sorted T cell fraction (not recorded which). The receptor source for this set is a male donor with ankylosing spondylitis or in good health (not recorded which).

The table lists this clonotype with a few counts. The chain joins TRBV7-3 to TRBJ1-6; D gene ambiguous. V lost 0 bases and J lost 4, with 7 bases in between. Germline V gives CDR1 SGHTA, CDR2 FQGTGA. The CDR3 contains 15 residues. The CDR3 reads CASSLTSGYNSPLHF. CDR3 bases: TGTGCCAGCAGCTTAACATCTGGGTATAATTCACCCCTCCACTTT.

In its sample, this clonotype was seen a few times. V is TRBV20-1 and J is TRBJ2-1; 7 bases line up with TRBD2. The trim removed 3 bases at V and 5 bases at J, leaving 10 bases unmatched. The CDR3 runs 15 residues. CDR1 DFQATT and CDR2 SNEGSKA come from the germline V gene (reference sequence). The DNA of the CDR3 is TGCAGTGCTAGTGACGTGACTAGCCCCAACAATGAGCAGTTCTTC. It encodes CSASDVTSPNNEQFF.

This clonotype was detected only a few times. J is TRBJ2-5 and V is TRBV5-6; perhaps TRBD1 as D (6 bases). Trimming took off 4 bases at V and 5 bases at J, with 18 bases between the two ends. CDR3 length equals 15 residues. CDR1 SGHDT and CDR2 YYEEEE come from the germline V gene. CDR3 bases: TGTGCCAGCAGCCGTACAGGGAAGATACAGGAGACCCAGTACTTC. Translated: CASSRTGKIQETQYF.

The chain carries TRBV7-9 and TRBJ2-1; possibly TRBD2 for D (7 bases). The CDR3 is 16 residues long. Looked up from germline, CDR1 is SEHNR and CDR2 is FQNEAQ (reference sequence). Trimming shortened V by 5 bases and J by 4 bases, and 18 bases separated the two germline ends. The CDR3 DNA follows: TGTGCCAGCAGCCCCGAGGGGGGGCCAAGATACAATGAGCAGTTCTTC. As protein: CASSPEGGPRYNEQFF.

The V gene is TRBV6-1, the J gene TRBJ2-3; 11 bases are shared with TRBD2. The CDR3 covers 17 residues. The V segment lost 5 bases and the J segment 2 bases; nucleotides outside the gene matches: 9. Germline CDR1 and CDR2: MNHNS and SASEGT. DNA for the CDR3: TGTGCCAGCAGTCGGATAGCGGGGGGGCTAACCACAGATACGCAGTATTTT. Translation gives CASSRIAGGLTTDTQYF.

The chain carries TRBV18 and TRBJ2-3; D gene uncertain. CDR1 is KGHSH and CDR2 is LQKENI in the germline V gene. V lost 6 bases and J 8 bases, leaving 12 bases between the germline ends. CDR3 length equals 12 residues. CDR3 protein: CASSGPETTQYF. The CDR3 bases are TGTGCCAGCTCCGGTCCGGAGACTACGCAGTATTTT. Together with reference TRBV18 and TRBJ2-3, the CDR3 gives the full variable domain: NAGVMQNPRHLVRRRGQEARLRCSPMKGHSHVYWYRQLPEEGLKFMVYLQKENIIDESGMPKERFSAEFPKEGPSILRIQQVVRGDSAAYFCASSGPETTQYFGPGTRLTVL.

This clonotype was observed a handful of times. This chain joins TRBV10-3 and TRBJ1-1; D unclear. Germline V lookup: CDR1 ENHRY, CDR2 SYGVKD. The germline V and J ends were trimmed by 6 bases and 4 bases, with 15 bases remaining between them. The CDR3 spans 14 residues. CDR3 region: CAISPKGRSTEAFF. The CDR3 DNA reads TGTGCCATCAGCCCAAAAGGGAGGAGCACTGAAGCTTTCTTT.

The chain combines TRBV7-8 with TRBJ1-2; D perhaps matches TRBD1 (5 bases). The CDR3 contains 14 residues. Germline CDR1 and CDR2: SGHVS and FQNEAQ. Trimming removed 0 bases at V and 8 bases at J, with 13 bases between. CDR3: CASSLAGGHEGYTF. The CDR3 coding sequence is TGTGCCAGCAGCTTAGCGGGAGGACACGAGGGCTACACCTTC.

This clonotype was detected a few times. V gene TRBV11-2 combines with J gene TRBJ1-5; TRBD1 might be the D (5 bases). This CDR3 is 18 amino acids long. The V gene's germline CDR1 is SGHAT and CDR2 FQNNGV. V was shortened by 4 bases and J by 6 bases, with 25 bases between the two germline ends. CDR3 DNA sequence: TGTGCCAGCAGCTCACACTACGGAGCTGGGGGTGCTCGTCAGCCCCAGCATTTT. It translates to CASSSHYGAGGARQPQHF.

This clonotype was counted many times. The chain's CDR3 is CSVETVGGRRNEQFF. The DNA for the CDR3 is TGCAGCGTTGAGACAGTAGGGGGTCGTAGGAATGAGCAGTTCTTC. The V call is TRBV29-1, the J call TRBJ2-1, with D possibly TRBD1 on 6 matching bases. The V gene lost 3 bases and the J gene lost 7 bases, with 19 bases spanning the gap. CDR3 length: 15 residues. Germline lookup yields CDR1 SQVTM and CDR2 ANQGSEA.

This clonotype occurred a few times. The V and J genes are TRBV29-1 and TRBJ2-5; D call uncertain. This CDR3 has 12 residues. The V end was cut by 0 bases, the J end by 7 bases, with 9 bases between. Looked up from germline, CDR1 is SQVTM and CDR2 is ANQGSEA. Here the CDR3 DNA reads TGCAGCGTTGAAGAAGCGAACCCGACCCAGTACTTC. Encoded protein: CSVEEANPTQYF.

Points on this clonotype: At one of its ends the junction is not consistent with the germline gene, which may arise from a read error. The genes are TRBV29-1 and TRBJ2-4, with TRBD1 as a possible D gene (5 bases). Germline CDR1 and CDR2: SQVTM and ANQGSEA. The CDR3 covers 11 residues. CDR3 amino acids: CSVKVGWTYNF. The CDR3 DNA reads as TGCAGCGTTAAGGTCGGATGGACATACAACTTC.

This clonotype was counted between two and nine times. The V gene is TRBV5-6, the J gene TRBJ2-1; D ambiguous. This CDR3 contains 12 residues. Trimming removed 2 bases at V and 7 bases at J, with 7 bases between. Germline-derived CDR1 and CDR2 are SGHDT and YYEEEE. CDR3 coding DNA: TGTGCCAGCAGCTTCCTCCCTAATGAGCAGTTCTTC. Its protein product is CASSFLPNEQFF.

This clonotype was seen a handful of times. J is TRBJ1-5 and V is TRBV18; D uncertain. The germline gives CDR1 KGHSH, CDR2 LQKENI. The CDR3 spans 13 residues. V was shortened by 5 bases and J by 5 bases, with 10 bases between the two germline ends. In nucleotides, the CDR3 is TGTGCCAGCTCAGACGGTAACCATCAGCCCCAGCATTTT. Amino acid sequence: CASSDGNHQPQHF.

The sample holds a few counts of this clonotype. The V gene is TRBV6-5, the J gene TRBJ2-5, with TRBD2 matching over 7 bases. V was pared by 0 bases and J by 5 bases, with 3 bases of the junction left unmatched. This CDR3 comprises 14 residues. CDR1 MNHEY and CDR2 SVGAGI come from the germline V gene. The CDR3 reads CASSYSIGGETQYF. The CDR3 region has the DNA TGTGCCAGCAGTTACTCGATCGGGGGGGAGACCCAGTACTTC.

V usage is TRBV5-4 and J usage is TRBJ2-5; D is unclear. This CDR3 has 17 amino acids. Germline-derived CDR1 and CDR2 are SGHNT and YYREEE (reference sequence). V lost 0 bases and J 0 bases, leaving 15 bases between the germline ends. For the CDR3, the DNA is TGTGCCAGCAGCTTGGCCGCGACCTTCTCGTACCAAGAGACCCAGTACTTC. This sequence encodes CASSLAATFSYQETQYF.

This clonotype was counted between two and nine times. V usage is TRBV29-1 and J usage is TRBJ2-7, with D uncertain. The CDR3 consists of 12 residues. V was clipped by 3 bases and J by 2 bases, with 8 bases between them. Germline assignment: CDR1 SQVTM and CDR2 ANQGSEA. The CDR3 DNA reads TGCAGCGTTGACCTTGGCGCCTACGAGCAGTACTTC. Translation gives CSVDLGAYEQYF.

This clonotype showed up just a few times. The chain uses TRBV10-1 and TRBJ2-1, with D tentatively TRBD2 (6 bases). This CDR3 contains 14 residues. The germline V gene encodes CDR1 WNHNN and CDR2 SYGVQD (reference sequence). V was clipped by 7 bases and J by 5 bases, with 15 bases between them. The CDR3: CASMRDANDNEQFF. DNA of the CDR3: TGCGCCAGCATGCGGGACGCTAACGACAATGAGCAGTTCTTC.

V is TRBV11-2 and J is TRBJ2-3; 10 positions agree with TRBD2. Germline assignment: CDR1 SGHAT and CDR2 FQNNGV. There are 14 residues in the CDR3. V lost 5 bases to trimming and J lost 3 bases; unmatched junction nucleotides: 2. The CDR3 spells CASSVGLATDTQYF. CDR3 sequence (DNA): TGTGCCAGCAGCGTGGGACTAGCGACAGATACGCAGTATTTT. The entire variable domain, with the rest obtained from reference TRBV11-2 and TRBJ2-3, is as follows: EAGVAQSPRYKIIEKRQSVAFWCNPISGHATLYWYQQILGQGPKLLIQFQNNGVVDDSQLPKDRFSAERLKGVDSTLKIQPAKLEDSAVYLCASSVGLATDTQYFGPGTRLTVL.

This clonotype was detected once. This chain joins TRBV28 and TRBJ1-2, with D possibly being TRBD1 (6 bases). Germline assignment: CDR1 MDHEN and CDR2 SYDVKM. Trimming shortened V by 1 base and J by 1 base, and 13 bases separated the two germline ends. This CDR3 is 16 amino acids long. The CDR3, as DNA: TGTGCCAGCAGTTTATTGGCGGGGGCAAATAACTATGGCTACACCTTC. Translation: CASSLLAGANNYGYTF.

The genes are TRBV27 and TRBJ2-3; D gene unclear. This CDR3 contains 15 residues. Trimming left V 3 bases short and J 4 bases short, with 14 bases between. Germline values: CDR1 MNHEY, CDR2 SMNVEV (reference sequence). The CDR3 is CASSFALPGPDTQYF. The CDR3 region has the DNA TGTGCCAGCAGTTTTGCGCTACCGGGCCCAGATACGCAGTATTTT.

This clonotype came up a few times. This chain joins TRBV5-6 and TRBJ1-2; TRBD1 matches 11 bases. V shed 4 bases, J shed 4 bases, and the junction held 6 bases outside the gene matches. Germline loops: CDR1 SGHDT, CDR2 YYEEEE. The CDR3 loop spans 15 amino acids. The CDR3 coding sequence is TGTGCCAGCAGCAAAGGACAGGGGGCGGCCTATGGCTACACCTTC. It translates to CASSKGQGAAYGYTF.

The genes are TRBV7-6 and TRBJ2-7; possible D gene TRBD1, 6 bases. The CDR3 has 16 residues. CDR1 and CDR2 (germline): SGHVS, FNYEAQ. The germline V and J ends were trimmed by 5 bases and 0 bases, with 17 bases remaining between them. CDR3 coding DNA: TGTGCCAGCAGCATGACAGGCCGCCCCAACTCCTACGAGCAGTACTTC. Protein: CASSMTGRPNSYEQYF.

This clonotype was detected only a few times. The rearrangement links TRBV5-1 to TRBJ2-6; D remains unclear. The CDR3 sequence is 16 residues long. V was shortened by 1 base and J by 0 bases, with 8 bases between the two germline ends. Germline V lookup: CDR1 SGHRS, CDR2 YFSETQ. The CDR3 is CASSLWFSSGANVLTF. The CDR3 bases are TGCGCCAGCAGCTTGTGGTTCAGCTCTGGGGCCAACGTCCTGACTTTC.

The chain carries TRBV24-1 and TRBJ2-5; TRBD1 agrees at 7 bases. The V segment lost 7 bases and the J segment 2 bases; nucleotides outside the gene matches: 3. Looked up from germline, CDR1 is KGHDR and CDR2 is SFDVKD. The CDR3 runs 13 residues. CDR3 protein: CATRSGQQETQYF. The CDR3 coding sequence is TGTGCCACCAGGTCGGGACAGCAAGAGACCCAGTACTTC.

The chain uses TRBV12-3 or TRBV12-4 and TRBJ2-7; perhaps TRBD1 as D (6 bases). CDR3 length equals 14 residues. V was trimmed by 2 bases and J by 5 bases, leaving 13 bases between them. The CDR3 nucleotides are TGTGCCAGCAGTTTACTTGAGACAGGTAACGAGCAGTACTTC. Amino acids: CASSLLETGNEQYF.

In its sample, this clonotype was seen a few times. CDR3 protein: CASSVGRADSPLHF. The CDR3 bases are TGCGCCAGCAGTGTCGGCAGGGCTGATTCACCCCTCCACTTT. This chain links TRBV10-2 with TRBJ1-6; weak D call: TRBD1 (5 bases). This CDR3 is 14 amino acids long. From germline, CDR1 is WSHSY and CDR2 SAAADI. V dropped 4 bases and J dropped 8 bases, with 12 bases sitting between them.

The rearrangement links TRBV7-9 to TRBJ2-1, with 12 nucleotides matching TRBD2. This CDR3 is 16 amino acids long. With V trimmed by 5 bases and J by 5 bases, 7 bases remained unmatched. The V gene's germline CDR1 is SEHNR and CDR2 FQNEAQ (reference sequence). CDR3 bases: TGTGCCAGCAGCGTGTGGACTAGCGGGACCGACAATGAGCAGTTCTTC. Translated: CASSVWTSGTDNEQFF.

The chain links TRBV5-1 to TRBJ1-1, with D perhaps matching TRBD1 (6 bases). Trimming removed 5 bases at V and 4 bases at J, with 9 bases between. The CDR3 spans 12 residues. The V gene's germline CDR1 is SGHRS and CDR2 YFSETQ. The CDR3, as DNA: TGCGCCAGCAGTCAAGGGGGCACTGAAGCTTTCTTT. This sequence encodes CASSQGGTEAFF.

This chain joins TRBV6-1 and TRBJ2-5; 8 bases align to TRBD1. CDR1 is MNHNS and CDR2 is SASEGT in the germline V gene. V dropped 6 bases and J dropped 7; count of bases not matched to a gene: 10. There are 14 residues in the CDR3. The DNA of the CDR3 is TGTGCCAGCAGATGGAAAACAGGGGGAGTGACCCAGTACTTC. Translating it yields CASRWKTGGVTQYF.

V and J are TRBV29-1 and TRBJ1-2; possible D gene TRBD1, 5 bases. The CDR3 runs 12 residues. Germline V gene lookup returns CDR1 SQVTM and CDR2 ANQGSEA. V was cut by 3 bases and J by 5 bases, with 10 bases left in between. The CDR3 reads CSVDRELYGYTF. The CDR3 DNA is TGCAGCGTTGACAGGGAACTTTATGGCTACACCTTC.

The rearrangement joins TRBV5-4 to TRBJ2-2; D is uncertain. V lost 4 bases and J lost 4, with 20 bases in between. There are 17 residues in the CDR3. Germline V gene sequence: CDR1 SGHNT, CDR2 YYREEE (reference sequence). Written as DNA, the CDR3 is TGTGCCAGCAGCCCCCAACCGGACCCTGCGCGCACCGGGGAGCTGTTTTTT. Translated, it gives CASSPQPDPARTGELFF.